These 24 T cell receptor beta chains were all obtained from the same sample, sequenced in a study of blood T cells in healthy people across ages. It was with a sample-barcoded 5' primer and a J-beta primer mix that a second PCR of about 7 to 12 cycles was run. One entry per CDR3 protein, called by TCRdb with MiXCR from the 5' RACE reads. The sample carries some 1 million distinct CDR3 sequences, 45% recorded once. Sequenced input: blood. The receptors here all came from a woman in her fifties or sixties in good health.

This chain joins TRBV12-3 or TRBV12-4 and TRBJ1-1; D is uncertain. V lost 1 base and J 6 bases, leaving 18 bases between the germline ends. This CDR3 has 16 residues. CDR3 DNA sequence: TGTGCCAGCAGTTTAGGTTGGGCGGTTGGATTATCTGAAGCTTTCTTT. Translation: CASSLGWAVGLSEAFF.

This chain joins TRBV10-1 and TRBJ2-7, with D perhaps TRBD2 (5 bases). CDR1 and CDR2 from the germline V gene are WNHNN and SYGVQD (reference sequence). The CDR3 is 13 amino acids. V shed 4 bases and J shed 2 bases, with 9 bases lying between them. The CDR3 spells CASSVGLTYEQYF. In nucleotides, the CDR3 is TGCGCCAGCAGTGTTGGACTGACCTACGAGCAGTACTTC.

The V and J genes are TRBV12-3 or TRBV12-4 and TRBJ2-4; 9 bases agree with TRBD1. V dropped 8 bases and J dropped 3; count of bases not matched to a gene: 5. This CDR3 has 14 residues. CDR3 coding DNA: TGTGCCAGCGGAAAGACAGGGGGCAAAAACATTCAGTACTTC. Translation gives CASGKTGGKNIQYF.

This clonotype has more than one count but fewer than ten. The rearrangement uses TRBV12-3 or TRBV12-4 and TRBJ1-2; TRBD1 matches at 7 bases. This CDR3 spans 15 amino acids. V trimming: 2 bases; J trimming: 4 bases; junction bases outside the gene matches: 7. The CDR3 DNA is TGTGCCAGCAGTTTATCCCAGGACAGGATCTATGGCTACACCTTC. It encodes CASSLSQDRIYGYTF.

This chain uses TRBV28 with TRBJ2-7; the D gene is possibly TRBD2 (6 bases). Trimming shortened V by 5 bases and J by 2 bases, and 22 bases separated the two germline ends. The CDR3 contains 17 residues. Germline V CDR1 and CDR2: MDHEN, SYDVKM. CDR3 nucleotide sequence: TGTGCCAGCAGTCCCAAGTGGGCCGAGCGGGCGACCTACGAGCAGTACTTC. Its protein is CASSPKWAERATYEQYF.

The V and J genes are TRBV18 and TRBJ1-4; D unresolved. The V end was cut by 6 bases, the J end by 3 bases, with 8 bases between. The V gene's germline CDR1 is KGHSH and CDR2 LQKENI. This CDR3 is 13 amino acids long. The CDR3 protein is CASSRASNEKLFF. The CDR3 DNA sequence: TGTGCCAGCTCCAGAGCTTCTAATGAAAAACTGTTTTTT.

The V gene is TRBV6-5, the J gene TRBJ2-7; 8 bases map to TRBD1. Germline lookup yields CDR1 MNHEY and CDR2 SVGAGI. The CDR3 covers 16 residues. V lost 4 bases and J lost 7; bases outside the gene matches: 15. CDR3 sequence (DNA): TGTGCCAGCAGTTCTGTCACAGGGGGAAAAAGAAATGAGCAGTACTTC. This translates into CASSSVTGGKRNEQYF.

The chain joins TRBV29-1 to TRBJ2-1, with TRBD2 identical over 8 bases. This CDR3 region has 13 residues. Trimming removed 4 bases from V and 9 bases from J; junction bases left unmatched: 8. Germline V gene sequence: CDR1 SQVTM, CDR2 ANQGSEA. The CDR3, as DNA: TGCAGCGTTGCGAGACTAGCGAGGGGTGAGCAGTTCTTC. It translates to CSVARLARGEQFF.

This clonotype was recorded at least ten times. The chain couples TRBV29-1 to TRBJ2-3, with TRBD2 matching over 13 bases. CDR3 length equals 15 residues. Germline V gene data show CDR1 as SQVTM and CDR2 as ANQGSEA. Trimming at V came to 4 bases and at J to 4 bases, leaving 5 bases not matched to a gene. As DNA, the CDR3 is TGCAGCGTTGGAGGACTAGCGGGAGAGGCAGATACGCAGTATTTT. This codes for CSVGGLAGEADTQYF.

V is TRBV6-1 and J is TRBJ2-7; the D is unclear. V lost 6 bases and J 6 bases, leaving 12 bases between the germline ends. The germline gives CDR1 MNHNS, CDR2 SASEGT. The CDR3 runs to 12 residues. CDR3 residues: CASSYRAAEQYF. As DNA, the CDR3 is TGTGCCAGCAGCTACCGGGCAGCCGAGCAGTACTTC.

This clonotype showed up just once. This chain links TRBV29-1 with TRBJ1-2; a possible D gene is TRBD1 (5 bases). From germline, CDR1 is SQVTM and CDR2 ANQGSEA. The V and J ends lost 3 bases and 4 bases respectively, with 18 bases between them. The CDR3 has 15 residues. This CDR3 reads CSVDQQVPSFYGYTF. CDR3 nucleotide sequence: TGCAGCGTTGATCAACAGGTGCCTTCTTTCTATGGCTACACCTTC.

V gene TRBV3-1 combines with J gene TRBJ2-7; D remains unclear. The length of the CDR3 is 16 residues. The V gene's germline CDR1 is LGHDT and CDR2 YNNKEL (reference sequence). Trimming left V 4 bases short and J 0 bases short, with 16 bases between. The CDR3 DNA follows: TGTGCCAGCAGCCCCCCCTCCGGGTGGAGCTCCTACGAGCAGTACTTC. Translating it yields CASSPPSGWSSYEQYF.

The chain couples TRBV11-2 to TRBJ2-4; 8 bases map to TRBD1. Unmatched junction bases numbered 8, after V lost 2 bases and J lost 5 bases. Per germline, CDR1 SGHAT and CDR2 FQNNGV. The CDR3 runs to 16 residues. The CDR3 bases are TGTGCCAGCAGCTTATTTAGGACAGGGAGTGAAAACATTCAGTACTTC. This gives the protein CASSLFRTGSENIQYF.

This clonotype was seen only a few times. The rearrangement joins TRBV27 to TRBJ2-7; 7 bases match TRBD2. V lost 0 bases and J lost 3; bases outside the gene matches: 11. This CDR3 has 17 amino acids. Germline CDR1 MNHEY, CDR2 SMNVEV (reference sequence). Written as DNA, the CDR3 is TGTGCCAGCAGTTTATCGCATACGACTAGCTATAACTACGAGCAGTACTTC. This codes for CASSLSHTTSYNYEQYF.

The rearrangement links TRBV7-9 to TRBJ2-7; TRBD2 is a possible D gene (6 bases). Trimming stripped 3 bases from V and 1 base from J, with 13 bases between. The CDR3 spans 15 residues. Looked up from germline, CDR1 is SEHNR and CDR2 is FQNEAQ (reference sequence). The CDR3 region is CASSLSLATSYEQYF. CDR3 DNA sequence: TGTGCCAGCAGCTTGAGTCTAGCGACGTCCTACGAGCAGTACTTC.

The sample holds a few counts of this clonotype. The CDR3 protein is CATSRPHGGANGGYTF. The CDR3, as DNA: TGTGCCACCAGCAGACCCCATGGGGGCGCAAACGGTGGCTACACCTTC. J is TRBJ1-2 and V is TRBV15; D is perhaps TRBD1 (6 bases). Germline CDR1 and CDR2: LNHNV and YYDKDF (reference sequence). This CDR3 comprises 16 residues. V shed 2 bases and J shed 7 bases, with 20 bases lying between them.

The chain employs TRBV3-1 and TRBJ2-2, with D unclear. The CDR3 length is 13 residues. The germline V gene has CDR1 LGHDT and CDR2 YNNKEL (reference sequence). Deletions cut 1 base from V and 7 bases from J, with 7 bases between. The CDR3 DNA follows: TGTGCCAGCAGCCAAGGAGGAAGCGGGGAGCTGTTTTTT. It is translated as CASSQGGSGELFF.

Only a few counts were recorded for this clonotype. The chain recombines TRBV9 with TRBJ2-7, with 7 bases fitting TRBD1. From germline, CDR1 is SGDLS and CDR2 YYNGEE. V gave up 4 bases and J gave up 4 bases; unmatched junction bases: 11. The CDR3 is 15 amino acids. The CDR3 spells CASSNDRDPFYEQYF. The CDR3 DNA follows: TGTGCCAGCAGCAACGACAGGGACCCTTTTTACGAGCAGTACTTC.

This clonotype has ten or more counts. The V gene is TRBV7-3, the J gene TRBJ2-3; tentative D call: TRBD2 (5 bases). V was cut by 5 bases and J by 5 bases, with 17 bases left in between. Germline-derived CDR1 and CDR2 are SGHTA and FQGTGA. The CDR3 covers 15 residues. DNA for the CDR3: TGTGCCAGCAGCCTCCGGGGTCAGACTGGAGATACGCAGTATTTT. Protein: CASSLRGQTGDTQYF.

V gene TRBV20-1 combines with J gene TRBJ1-2; the match to TRBD1 covers 7 bases. The J segment lost 4 bases and the V segment lost 5 bases, leaving 7 bases of the junction unmatched. The length of the CDR3 is 13 residues. CDR1 is DFQATT, CDR2 SNEGSKA, per germline (reference sequence). CDR3 sequence (DNA): TGCAGTGCTTCGACAGGGAGCGGCTATGGCTACACCTTC. Translating gives CSASTGSGYGYTF.

The rearrangement links TRBV5-1 to TRBJ2-1, with TRBD2 as a possible D gene (5 bases). The V end lost 0 bases, the J end lost 6 bases, and 13 bases lay between the germline ends. Germline assignment: CDR1 SGHRS and CDR2 YFSETQ. The CDR3 is 15 residues long. This CDR3 reads CASSLVSSNLNEQFF. CDR3 in DNA: TGCGCCAGCAGCTTGGTCTCTAGCAACCTCAATGAGCAGTTCTTC.

There are a few counts of this clonotype. This chain joins TRBV4-2 and TRBJ2-1; TRBD1 aligns across 9 bases. V lost 4 bases to trimming and J lost 2 bases; unmatched junction nucleotides: 3. The CDR3 extends over 15 amino acids. Germline CDR1 LGHNA, CDR2 YNFKEQ. In DNA, the CDR3 is TGTGCCAGCAGCCGCGGGACAGGGACCTACAATGAGCAGTTCTTC. Protein sequence: CASSRGTGTYNEQFF.

The rearrangement uses TRBV5-1 and TRBJ1-1; D unresolved. Germline V gives CDR1 SGHRS, CDR2 YFSETQ. V was trimmed by 2 bases and J by 4 bases, leaving 9 bases between them. The CDR3 length is 13 residues. The CDR3 reads CASSFSGGTEAFF. CDR3 nucleotides: TGCGCCAGCAGCTTTTCGGGCGGCACTGAAGCTTTCTTT.

The V and J genes are TRBV3-1 and TRBJ2-1, with D possibly TRBD1 on 7 matching bases. The CDR3 is made up of 16 amino acids. V shed 4 bases and J shed 7 bases, with 20 bases lying between them. Germline assignment: CDR1 LGHDT and CDR2 YNNKEL (reference sequence). The CDR3, as DNA: TGTGCCAGCAGCCTGAGTCCGACTAGGACAGGAAATGAGCAGTTCTTC. It codes for CASSLSPTRTGNEQFF.